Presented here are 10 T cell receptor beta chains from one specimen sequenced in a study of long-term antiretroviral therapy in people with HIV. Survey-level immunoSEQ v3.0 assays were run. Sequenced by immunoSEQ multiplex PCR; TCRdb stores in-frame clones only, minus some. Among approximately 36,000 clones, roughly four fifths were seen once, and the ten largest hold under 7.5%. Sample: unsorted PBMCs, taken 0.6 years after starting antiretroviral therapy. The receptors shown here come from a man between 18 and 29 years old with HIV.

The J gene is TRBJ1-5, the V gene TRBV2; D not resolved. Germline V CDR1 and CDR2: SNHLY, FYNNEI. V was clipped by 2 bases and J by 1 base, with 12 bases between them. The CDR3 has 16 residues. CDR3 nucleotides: TGTGCCAGCAGTGAATCGGCAGTAGCGAGCAATCAGCCCCAGCATTTT. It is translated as CASSESAVASNQPQHF.

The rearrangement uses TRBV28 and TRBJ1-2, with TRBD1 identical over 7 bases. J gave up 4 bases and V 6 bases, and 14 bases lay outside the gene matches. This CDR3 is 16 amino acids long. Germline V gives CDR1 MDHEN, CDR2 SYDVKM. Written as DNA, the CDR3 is TGTGCCAGCAGGTTACAGGGACCCCCAGGGGGCTATGGCTACACCTTC. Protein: CASRLQGPPGGYGYTF.

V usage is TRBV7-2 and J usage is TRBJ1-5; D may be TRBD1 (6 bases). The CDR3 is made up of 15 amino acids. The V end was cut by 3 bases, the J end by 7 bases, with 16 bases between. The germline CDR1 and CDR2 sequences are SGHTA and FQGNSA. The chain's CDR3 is CASSLGDRGSQPQHF. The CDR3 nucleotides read TGTGCCAGCAGCTTGGGGGATAGGGGGTCCCAGCCCCAGCATTTT.

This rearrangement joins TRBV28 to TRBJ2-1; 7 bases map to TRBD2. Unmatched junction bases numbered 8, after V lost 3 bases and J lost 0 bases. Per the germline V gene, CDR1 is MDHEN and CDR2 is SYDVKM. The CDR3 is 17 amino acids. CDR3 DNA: TGTGCCAGCAGTTTTCCGTCTAGCGGCAGCTCCTACAATGAGCAGTTCTTC. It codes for CASSFPSSGSSYNEQFF. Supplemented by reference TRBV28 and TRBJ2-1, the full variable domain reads DVKVTQSSRYLVKRTGEKVFLECVQDMDHENMFWYRQDPGLGLRLIYFSYDVKMKEKGDIPEGYSVSREKKERFSLILESASTNQTSMYLCASSFPSSGSSYNEQFFGPGTRLTVL.

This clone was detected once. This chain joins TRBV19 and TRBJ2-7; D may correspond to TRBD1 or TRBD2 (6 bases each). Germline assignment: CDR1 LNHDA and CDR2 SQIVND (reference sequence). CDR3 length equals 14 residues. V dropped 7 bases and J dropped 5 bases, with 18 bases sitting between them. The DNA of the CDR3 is TGTGCCAGTACCAGGGTCGGGGGCGAGAACGAGCAGTACTTC. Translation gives CASTRVGGENEQYF. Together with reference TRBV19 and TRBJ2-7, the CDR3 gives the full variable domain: DGGITQSPKYLFRKEGQNVTLSCEQNLNHDAMYWYRQDPGQGLRLIYYSQIVNDFQKGDIAEGYSVSREKKESFPLTVTSAQKNPTAFYLCASTRVGGENEQYFGPGTRLTVT.

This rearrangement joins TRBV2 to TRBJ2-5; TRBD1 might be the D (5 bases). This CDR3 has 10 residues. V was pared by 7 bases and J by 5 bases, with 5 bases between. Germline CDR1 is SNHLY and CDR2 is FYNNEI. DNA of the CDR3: TGTGCCAGCAACAGGGAGACCCAGTACTTC. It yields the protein CASNRETQYF.

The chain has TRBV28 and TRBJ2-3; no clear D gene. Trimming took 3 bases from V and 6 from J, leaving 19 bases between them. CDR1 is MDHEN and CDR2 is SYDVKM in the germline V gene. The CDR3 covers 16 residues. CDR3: CASSFPSLVAADTQYF. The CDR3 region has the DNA TGTGCCAGCAGTTTTCCCTCCCTGGTAGCTGCCGATACGCAGTATTTT.

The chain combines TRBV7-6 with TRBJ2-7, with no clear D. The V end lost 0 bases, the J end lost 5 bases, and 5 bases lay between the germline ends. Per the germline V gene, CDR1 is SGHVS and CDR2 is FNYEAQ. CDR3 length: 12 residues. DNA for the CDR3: TGTGCCAGCAGCTTAGCCGCCCACGAGCAGTACTTC. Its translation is CASSLAAHEQYF.

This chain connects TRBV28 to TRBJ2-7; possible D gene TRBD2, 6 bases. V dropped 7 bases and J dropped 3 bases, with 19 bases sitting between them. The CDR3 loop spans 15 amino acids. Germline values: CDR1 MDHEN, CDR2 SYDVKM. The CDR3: CASTQKSGRRYEQYF. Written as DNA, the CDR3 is TGTGCCAGCACCCAGAAGAGCGGGCGTCGCTACGAGCAGTACTTC.

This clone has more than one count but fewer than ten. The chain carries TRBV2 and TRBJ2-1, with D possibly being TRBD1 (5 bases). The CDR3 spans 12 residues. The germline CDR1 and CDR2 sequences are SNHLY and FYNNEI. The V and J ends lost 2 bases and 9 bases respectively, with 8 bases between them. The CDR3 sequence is CASSEQGSEQFF. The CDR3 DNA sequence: TGTGCCAGCAGTGAACAGGGAAGTGAGCAGTTCTTC. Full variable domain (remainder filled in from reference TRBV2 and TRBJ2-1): EPEVTQTPSHQVTQMGQEVILRCVPISNHLYFYWYRQILGQKVEFLVSFYNNEISEKSEIFDDQFSVERPDGSNFTLKIRSTKLEDSAMYFCASSEQGSEQFFGPGTRLTVL.